This is a list of T cell receptor beta chains from one sample in a study of CD8+CD57+ T cells in acquired aplastic anemia. TCRdb passed the reads through MiXCR, listing each CDR3 protein once. The repertoire holds 200,000 or so distinct CDR3 sequences, with 48% as singletons. Sequenced material: sorted CD4+, CD8+, or CD8+CD57+ T cells (not recorded which) from PBMCs. These receptors originate from a human donor with aplastic anemia. Both conserved end residues are part of each CDR3. D genes are given only for firm matches. Clone size, where shown, is once, few, many, or a class for clones that have expanded.

TRBJ1-1 13 TRBV29-1 - - CSVEEGIDTEAFF TGCAGCGTTGAAGAAGGAATTGACACTGAAGCTTTCTTT
TRBJ2-2 16 TRBV5-1 - - CASSSLSGFEAKELFF TGCGCCAGCAGCTCTTTATCGGGATTCGAGGCAAAGGAGCTGTTTTTT
TRBJ2-7 13 TRBV10-2 - - CASSVDPVREQYF TGCGCCAGCAGTGTTGACCCCGTTCGCGAGCAGTACTTC
TRBJ2-7 13 TRBV29-1 few TRBD2 CSVEDPAGVGKYF TGCAGCGTTGAAGATCCAGCGGGGGTGGGGAAGTACTTC
TRBJ2-1 15 TRBV5-1 many - CASSLEAGLYNEQFF TGCGCCAGCAGCTTGGAAGCGGGCCTCTACAATGAGCAGTTCTTC
TRBJ2-2 14 TRBV9 - - CASAFIGTTGELFF TGTGCCAGCGCGTTTATAGGGACTACCGGGGAGCTGTTTTTT
TRBJ1-5 13 TRBV19 - TRBD1 CASSITGDQPQHF TGTGCCAGTAGTATAACAGGGGATCAGCCCCAGCATTTT
TRBJ2-7 10 TRBV7-2 - - CASGVYERYF TGTGCCAGCGGGGTCTACGAGCGGTACTTC
TRBJ2-3 16 TRBV28 - TRBD2 CASTHRGGRAMSTQYF TGTGCCAGCACCCACAGGGGCGGGAGGGCCATGTCTACGCAGTATTTT
TRBJ2-3 16 TRBV25-1 - - CASSVGLGFGTDTQYF TGTGCCAGCAGTGTCGGGCTAGGGTTTGGCACAGATACGCAGTATTTT
TRBJ2-7 13 TRBV24-1 - - CATSDARIYEQYF TGTGCCACCAGTGACGCCCGAATTTACGAGCAGTACTTC
TRBJ2-6 14 TRBV19 - - CASSTLSGANVLTF TGTGCCAGTAGTACCCTCTCTGGGGCCAACGTCCTGACTTTC
TRBJ2-7 13 TRBV12-3/TRBV12-4 - TRBD1 CASSPIQGNEQYF TGTGCCAGCAGTCCAATACAGGGGAACGAGCAGTACTTC
TRBJ2-5 14 TRBV7-9 - TRBD2 CASSLTGTRETQYF TGTGCCAGCAGCTTAACCGGGACTAGGGAGACCCAGTACTTC
TRBJ1-1 14 TRBV20-1 - - CSARGLGRGTEAFF TGCAGTGCTAGAGGGCTTGGTAGGGGCACTGAAGCTTTCTTT
TRBJ1-1 13 TRBV24-1 - - CATSVEGPGGAFF TGTGCCACCAGTGTGGAGGGACCGGGCGGAGCTTTCTTT